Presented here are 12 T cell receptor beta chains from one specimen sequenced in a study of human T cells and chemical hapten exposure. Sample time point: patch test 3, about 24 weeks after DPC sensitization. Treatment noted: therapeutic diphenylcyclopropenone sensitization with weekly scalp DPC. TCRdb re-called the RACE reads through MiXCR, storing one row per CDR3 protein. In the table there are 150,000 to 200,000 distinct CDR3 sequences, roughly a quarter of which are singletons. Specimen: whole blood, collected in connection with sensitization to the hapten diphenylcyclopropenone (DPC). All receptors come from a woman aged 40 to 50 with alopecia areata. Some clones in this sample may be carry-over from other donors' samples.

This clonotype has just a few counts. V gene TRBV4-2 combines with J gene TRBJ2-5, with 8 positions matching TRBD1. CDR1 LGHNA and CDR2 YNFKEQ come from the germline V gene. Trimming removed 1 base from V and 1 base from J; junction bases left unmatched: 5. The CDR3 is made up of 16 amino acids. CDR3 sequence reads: CASSQAATGGQETQYF. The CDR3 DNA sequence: TGTGCCAGCAGCCAAGCCGCAACAGGGGGCCAAGAGACCCAGTACTTC.

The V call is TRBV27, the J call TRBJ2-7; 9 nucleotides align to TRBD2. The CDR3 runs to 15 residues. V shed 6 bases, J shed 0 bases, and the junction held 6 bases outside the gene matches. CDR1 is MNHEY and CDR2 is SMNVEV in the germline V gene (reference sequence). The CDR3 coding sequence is TGTGCCAGCAGCCGACTAGCGGATCACTCCTACGAGCAGTACTTC. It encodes CASSRLADHSYEQYF.

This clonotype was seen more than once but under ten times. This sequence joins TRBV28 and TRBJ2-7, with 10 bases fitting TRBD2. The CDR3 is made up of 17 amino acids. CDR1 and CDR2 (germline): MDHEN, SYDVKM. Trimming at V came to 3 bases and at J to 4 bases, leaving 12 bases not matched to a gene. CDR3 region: CASSFGVASGSRYEQYF. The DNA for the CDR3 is TGTGCCAGCAGTTTTGGGGTGGCTAGCGGGAGTAGGTACGAGCAGTACTTC.

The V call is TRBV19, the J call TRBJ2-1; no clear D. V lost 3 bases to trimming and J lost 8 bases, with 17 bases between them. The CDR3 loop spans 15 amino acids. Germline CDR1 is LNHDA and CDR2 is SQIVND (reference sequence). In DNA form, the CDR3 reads TGTGCCAGTAGTATTTCAGGCCTGTTAGGCGATGAGCAGTTCTTC. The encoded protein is CASSISGLLGDEQFF.

Here the CDR3 reads CASSRGLAGGTYEQYF. The CDR3 nucleotides are TGTGCCAGCAGCCGGGGACTAGCGGGAGGAACCTACGAGCAGTACTTC. The chain combines TRBV3-1 with TRBJ2-7; 15 bases match TRBD2. The CDR3 contains 16 residues. V lost 4 bases, J lost 2 bases, and 3 bases stayed unmatched. CDR1 is LGHDT, CDR2 YNNKEL, per germline (reference sequence).

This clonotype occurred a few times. CDR3 residues: CASPLVGAQYF. CDR3 DNA: TGTGCCAGTCCCTTAGTGGGCGCCCAGTACTTC. The rearrangement uses TRBV28 and TRBJ2-5; no firm D call. The V end lost 9 bases, the J end lost 9 bases, and 14 bases lay between the germline ends. The CDR3 totals 11 residues. Germline lookup yields CDR1 MDHEN and CDR2 SYDVKM.

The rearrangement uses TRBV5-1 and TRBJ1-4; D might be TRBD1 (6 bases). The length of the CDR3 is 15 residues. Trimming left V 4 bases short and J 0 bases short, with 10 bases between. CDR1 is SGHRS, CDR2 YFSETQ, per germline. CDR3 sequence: CASSGGSSTNEKLFF. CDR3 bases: TGCGCCAGCAGCGGGGGCAGTTCAACTAATGAAAAACTGTTTTTT.

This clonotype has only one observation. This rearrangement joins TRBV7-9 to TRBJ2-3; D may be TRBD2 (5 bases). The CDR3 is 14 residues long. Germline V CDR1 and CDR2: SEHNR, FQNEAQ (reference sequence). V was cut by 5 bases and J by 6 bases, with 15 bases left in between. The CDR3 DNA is TGTGCCAGCAGCCTATCAAAAAGGAGGGATACGCAGTATTTT. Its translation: CASSLSKRRDTQYF.

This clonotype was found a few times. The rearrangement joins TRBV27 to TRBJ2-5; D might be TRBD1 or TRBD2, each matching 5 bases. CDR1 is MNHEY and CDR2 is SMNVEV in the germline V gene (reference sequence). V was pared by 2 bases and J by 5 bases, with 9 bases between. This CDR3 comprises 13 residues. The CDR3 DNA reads TGTGCCAGCAGTTTACGGGACCTTGAGACCCAGTACTTC. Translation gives CASSLRDLETQYF.

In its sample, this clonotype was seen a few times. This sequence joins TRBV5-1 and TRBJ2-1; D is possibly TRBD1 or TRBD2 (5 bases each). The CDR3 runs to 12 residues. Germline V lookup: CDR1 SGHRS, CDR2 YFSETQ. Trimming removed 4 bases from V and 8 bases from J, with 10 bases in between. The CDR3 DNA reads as TGCGCCAGCAGCAAGAGGGGTGATGAGCAGTTCTTC. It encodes CASSKRGDEQFF.

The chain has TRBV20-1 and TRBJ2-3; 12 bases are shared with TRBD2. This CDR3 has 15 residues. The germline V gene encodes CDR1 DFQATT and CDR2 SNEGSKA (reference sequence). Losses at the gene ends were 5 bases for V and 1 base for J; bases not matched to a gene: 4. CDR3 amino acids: CSAGRLAGGTDTQYF. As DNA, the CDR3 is TGCAGTGCTGGGAGACTAGCGGGGGGCACAGATACGCAGTATTTT.

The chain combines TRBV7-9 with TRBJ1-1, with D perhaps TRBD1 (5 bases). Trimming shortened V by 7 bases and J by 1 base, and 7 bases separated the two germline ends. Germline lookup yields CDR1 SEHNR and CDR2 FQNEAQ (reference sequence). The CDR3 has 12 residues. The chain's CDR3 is CASTQANTEAFF. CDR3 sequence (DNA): TGTGCCAGCACACAGGCGAACACTGAAGCTTTCTTT.